What follows is one T cell receptor beta chain and its context. Its antigen is as yet unknown. The sample originates from a study of cytomegalovirus exposure and HLA in healthy donors. Study-level information: Findings of an earlier analysis included some 120 million unique TCR beta sequences from around 180 million T cells. Study-wide results and caveats: In a later analysis, HLA-C alleles had the fewest associated TCRs, DRB1 alleles the most. What TCR beta sequences reportedly achieved was accurate prediction of HLA-A and HLA-B alleles in most subjects. Beyond CMV serostatus, there was no information to go on about immune exposure.

The CDR3 is made up of 16 amino acids. Germline V CDR1 and CDR2: MNHEY, SVGAGI. V lost 2 bases, J lost 3 bases, and 8 bases stayed unmatched. 60 Vbeta and 13 Jbeta primers were used in PCR. Profiling relied on immunoSEQ multiplex PCR, and the TCRdb table lists in-frame clones only, not all of them. The sample gives 120,000 to 150,000 clones, 82% of which show up once; over 2.5% is in the top ten. The clonotype was recovered from a male donor in good health and CMV-seronegative. The V gene is TRBV6-5, the J gene TRBJ1-1; 8 nucleotides align to TRBD1. Sequences were obtained from PBMCs. DNA of the CDR3: TGTGCCAGCAGTTACGGTCAGGGGGCGAGTGACACTGAAGCTTTCTTT. Its protein is CASSYGQGASDTEAFF.